This TCR beta chain originates from a study of shared clonotypes between healthy human individuals. For the study at large: Per donor, three plates held CD4 naive cells, three held CD4 memory, two held CD8 naive and one held CD8 memory.

A CD45RA-negative memory subset and a CD45RA+ naive subset were separated from the CD4+ cells. Replicate PCRs from sorted subsets contained approximately 200 ng DNA, which is 29,000 or so T cell genomes. The assay was immunoSEQ multiplex PCR, and TCRdb's table has in-frame clones only and misses some. The data show about 600,000 clones, about 97% seen once. Whole-study results and caveats: A handful of donors held approximately 4.6% of naive CD4 clonotypes in common.

Worth noting for this clone: The antigen remains undetermined.

There are 17 residues in the CDR3. V was clipped by 4 bases and J by 0 bases, with 17 bases between them. Looked up from germline, CDR1 is MNHEY and CDR2 is SMNVEV (reference sequence). This chain uses TRBV27 with TRBJ2-3; weak D call: TRBD2 (6 bases). Source material: naive CD4+ T cells sorted from blood. Subset of the sample: CD45RA+ positively selected. The receptor comes from a woman in her 30s in good health. The CDR3 DNA is TGTGCCAGCAGTTCGGCGGGGACTTCTAAGAGCACAGATACGCAGTATTTT. This gives the protein CASSSAGTSKSTDTQYF.